The 12 T cell receptor beta chains in this list originate from one sample, sequenced in a study of regulatory T cells in long-lasting Graves disease. Sequencing libraries for TCR beta were prepared with iRepertoire HTBI primers and Arm-PCR of CDR3 regions. MiXCR, run by TCRdb on the multiplex PCR reads, gives a single entry per CDR3 protein. The sample consists of 350,000 to 500,000 distinct CDR3 sequences, around 20% of them appearing once. Sample time point: persistent/refractory GD, antithyroid drugs over 5 years with positive TRAb. Making the TCR library involved RNA that had been extracted from PBMCs. The specimen was peripheral blood mononuclear cells (PBMCs), collected when the disease was refractory, from a patient treated with antithyroid drugs. All receptors come from a female donor with Graves disease.

CDR3 residues: CASSIDRGNTEAFF. The CDR3 DNA sequence: TGTGCCAGTAGTATTGACAGGGGGAACACTGAAGCTTTCTTT. This rearrangement joins TRBV19 to TRBJ1-1; 8 bases are a match to TRBD1. The germline V gene has CDR1 LNHDA and CDR2 SQIVND (reference sequence). The junction had 1 base not matched to a gene; V was cut back by 3 bases and J by 1 base. The CDR3 is 14 residues long.

This clonotype has just one count. The chain employs TRBV6-1 and TRBJ1-5; no reliable D call. Germline CDR1 MNHNS, CDR2 SASEGT. Trimming removed 2 bases from V and 0 bases from J, with 8 bases in between. This CDR3 is built from 15 residues. The CDR3 loop reads CASSEHNDSNQPQHF. DNA of the CDR3: TGTGCCAGCAGTGAACACAATGATAGCAATCAGCCCCAGCATTTT.

The J gene is TRBJ2-1, the V gene TRBV20-1, with a tentative D call TRBD1 (6 bases). Trimming took 0 bases from V and 0 from J, leaving 12 bases between them. In germline, CDR1 is DFQATT, CDR2 SNEGSKA (reference sequence). This CDR3 is built from 16 residues. DNA of the CDR3: TGCAGTGCTAGAGATGTGGGGGCCGGCTCCTACAATGAGCAGTTCTTC. It codes for CSARDVGAGSYNEQFF.

There are many counts of this clonotype. The chain joins TRBV20-1 to TRBJ2-7; 10 bases are shared with TRBD1. J lost 3 bases, V lost 3 bases, and 2 bases had no gene match. The germline gives CDR1 DFQATT, CDR2 SNEGSKA (reference sequence). This CDR3 region has 13 residues. The CDR3 region is CSASWDRGYEQYF. The CDR3 nucleotides are TGCAGTGCTAGCTGGGACAGGGGCTACGAGCAGTACTTC.

This clonotype appeared many times. The gene calls are TRBV2 and TRBJ1-2; 9 nucleotides align to TRBD1. The J segment lost 8 bases and the V segment lost 1 base, leaving 5 bases of the junction unmatched. Germline CDR1 reads SNHLY; CDR2 reads FYNNEI. The CDR3 is 14 residues long. CDR3 coding DNA: TGTGCCAGCAGTGAAGGGGGGACAGGGACGGGCTACACCTTC. Protein sequence: CASSEGGTGTGYTF. The whole variable domain, remainder taken from reference TRBV2 and TRBJ1-2, is EPEVTQTPSHQVTQMGQEVILRCVPISNHLYFYWYRQILGQKVEFLVSFYNNEISEKSEIFDDQFSVERPDGSNFTLKIRSTKLEDSAMYFCASSEGGTGTGYTFGSGTRLTVV.

This clonotype was recorded many times. The V gene is TRBV6-2 or TRBV6-3, the J gene TRBJ1-2; D gene ambiguous. Germline CDR1 MNHEY, CDR2 SVGEGT. The V gene lost 4 bases and the J gene lost 6 bases, with 6 bases spanning the gap. CDR3 size: 11 residues. The CDR3 nucleotides read TGTGCCAGCAGTTCTGGGAATGGCTACACCTTC. Protein product: CASSSGNGYTF.

The chain carries TRBV28 and TRBJ2-7; D is tentatively TRBD1 or TRBD2 (5 bases each). Germline V CDR1 and CDR2: MDHEN, SYDVKM. V dropped 3 bases and J dropped 2 bases, with 14 bases sitting between them. The CDR3 sequence is 15 residues long. The DNA for the CDR3 is TGTGCCAGCAGTTTCCCTGGGGGATTCACCTACGAGCAGTACTTC. This translates into CASSFPGGFTYEQYF.

The sample holds a few counts of this clonotype. The chain joins TRBV10-3 to TRBJ2-5; D is unresolved. V was cut by 3 bases and J by 5 bases, with 10 bases left in between. The germline gives CDR1 ENHRY, CDR2 SYGVKD. This CDR3 is 13 amino acids long. CDR3 in amino acids: CAISESFQETQYF. As DNA, the CDR3 is TGTGCCATCAGTGAATCGTTCCAGGAGACCCAGTACTTC.

This clonotype was picked up many times. The chain joins TRBV20-1 to TRBJ1-1, with 9 positions matching TRBD1. V trimming: 4 bases; J trimming: 0 bases; junction bases outside the gene matches: 18. Per germline, CDR1 DFQATT and CDR2 SNEGSKA (reference sequence). The CDR3 covers 19 residues. Here the CDR3 reads CSAINVRVDRGFLNTEAFF. In DNA form, the CDR3 reads TGCAGTGCTATAAACGTCAGGGTGGACAGGGGCTTTCTGAACACTGAAGCTTTCTTT.

This chain links TRBV3-1 with TRBJ2-2; D gene uncertain. There are 12 residues in the CDR3. The germline V and J ends were trimmed by 0 bases and 9 bases, with 5 bases remaining between them. Germline V gives CDR1 LGHDT, CDR2 YNNKEL (reference sequence). For the CDR3, the DNA is TGTGCCAGCAGCCAAGACTACCGGGAGCTGTTTTTT. Translated, it gives CASSQDYRELFF.

This clonotype was observed a handful of times. The chain links TRBV24-1 to TRBJ2-1; 8 bases match TRBD2. CDR3 length: 16 residues. Germline V lookup: CDR1 KGHDR, CDR2 SFDVKD. V was clipped by 1 base and J by 6 bases; unmatched bases: 7. The CDR3 DNA reads as TGTGCCACCAGTGATTTTCCCGGGACTAGATCCAATGAGCAGTTCTTC. This sequence encodes CATSDFPGTRSNEQFF.

Regarding this clonotype: A read error may explain this, as a much larger clone is one base away. This chain links TRBV28 with TRBJ2-2; D unresolved. Germline V gene lookup returns CDR1 MDHEN and CDR2 SYDVKM. The CDR3 is 16 amino acids. This CDR3 is CANSLYGGQNTGELFF. DNA for the CDR3: TGTGCCAACAGTTTATACGGCGGTCAGAACACCGGGGAGCTGTTTTTT.